The entry below gives a single T cell receptor beta chain sequence along with its context. Trimming removed 5 bases at V and 4 bases at J, with 12 bases between. Germline CDR1 and CDR2: SGHVS and FQNEAQ. The CDR3 runs 14 residues. The entry originates in a study of cytotoxic CD8 clonotypes in ibrutinib-treated CLL. Sequenced by immunoSEQ multiplex PCR; TCRdb stores in-frame clones only, minus some. The profile shows over 140,000 clones, 75% to 85% of them singletons. The sample in question was PBMCs, obtained after 36 months of ibrutinib treatment. This TCR came from a human donor with chronic lymphocytic leukemia. The chain recombines TRBV7-8 with TRBJ1-3; D gene ambiguous. CDR3 residues: CASSPAVAGNTIYF. CDR3 nucleotides: TGTGCCAGCAGCCCGGCGGTAGCAGGAAACACCATATATTTT.